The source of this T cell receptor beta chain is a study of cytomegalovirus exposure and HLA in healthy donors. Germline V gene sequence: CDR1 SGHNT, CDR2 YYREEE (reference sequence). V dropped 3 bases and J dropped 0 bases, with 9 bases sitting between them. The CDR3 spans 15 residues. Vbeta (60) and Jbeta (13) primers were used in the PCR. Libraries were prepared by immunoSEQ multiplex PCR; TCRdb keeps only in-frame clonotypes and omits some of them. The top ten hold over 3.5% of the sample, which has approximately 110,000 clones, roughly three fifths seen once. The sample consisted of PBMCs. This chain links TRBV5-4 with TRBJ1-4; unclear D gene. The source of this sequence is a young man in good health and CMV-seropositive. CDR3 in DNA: TGTGCCAGCAGCTCGACGGGTGCAACTAATGAAAAACTGTTTTTT. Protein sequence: CASSSTGATNEKLFF.